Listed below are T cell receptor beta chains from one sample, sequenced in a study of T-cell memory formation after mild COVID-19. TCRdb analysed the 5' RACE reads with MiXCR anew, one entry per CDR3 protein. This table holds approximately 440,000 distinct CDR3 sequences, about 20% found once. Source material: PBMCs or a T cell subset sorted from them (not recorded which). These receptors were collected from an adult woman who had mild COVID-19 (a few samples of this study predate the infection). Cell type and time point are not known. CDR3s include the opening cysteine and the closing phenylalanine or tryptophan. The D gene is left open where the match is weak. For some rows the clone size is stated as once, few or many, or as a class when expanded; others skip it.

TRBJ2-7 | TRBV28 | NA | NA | CASSPPDGDYEQYF | TGTGCCAGCAGTCCACCGGACGGGGACTACGAGCAGTACTTC
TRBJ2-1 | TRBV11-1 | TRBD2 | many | CASSPPLRTSADEQFF | TGTGCCAGCAGCCCACCCCTGCGAACTAGCGCCGATGAGCAGTTCTTC
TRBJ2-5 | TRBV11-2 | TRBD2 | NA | CASSLDWVVAGDEETQYF | TGTGCCAGCAGCTTAGATTGGGTCGTAGCGGGAGACGAAGAGACCCAGTACTTC
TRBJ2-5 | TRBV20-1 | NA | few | CSATPGAQETQYF | TGCAGTGCTACGCCGGGGGCACAAGAGACCCAGTACTTC
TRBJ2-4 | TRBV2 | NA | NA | CASRDNLAKNIQYF | TGTGCCAGCAGGGACAATCTAGCCAAAAACATTCAGTACTTC
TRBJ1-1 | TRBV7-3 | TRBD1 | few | CASSPPTGENTEAFF | TGTGCCAGCAGCCCCCCGACAGGGGAGAACACTGAAGCTTTCTTT
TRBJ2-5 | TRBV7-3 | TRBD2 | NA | CASSLEIRAGGTQYF | TGTGCCAGCAGCTTGGAGATTAGGGCGGGAGGGACCCAGTACTTC
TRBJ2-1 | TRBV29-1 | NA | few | CSAVGNQGRSSYNEQFF | TGCAGCGCGGTAGGTAACCAGGGGCGAAGCTCCTACAATGAGCAGTTCTTC
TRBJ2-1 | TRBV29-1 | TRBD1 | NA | CSVEDRGQFYNEQFF | TGCAGCGTTGAAGACCGGGGACAGTTCTACAATGAGCAGTTCTTC
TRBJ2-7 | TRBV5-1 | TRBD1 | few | CASSAGQDYEQYF | TGCGCCAGCAGCGCGGGACAGGACTACGAGCAGTACTTC
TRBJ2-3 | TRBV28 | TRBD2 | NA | CASRLTQLAGSTDTQYF | TGTGCCAGCAGACTAACTCAACTAGCGGGGAGCACAGATACGCAGTATTTT
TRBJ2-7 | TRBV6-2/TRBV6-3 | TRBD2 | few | CASTELAEGSSYEQYF | TGTGCCAGCACCGAACTAGCGGAGGGATCCTCCTACGAGCAGTACTTC
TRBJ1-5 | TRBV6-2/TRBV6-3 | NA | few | CASSYGPGGRDQPQHF | TGTGCCAGCAGTTACGGTCCCGGGGGACGGGATCAGCCCCAGCATTTT
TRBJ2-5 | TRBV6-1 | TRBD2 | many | CASSFLAESLGGTQYF | TGTGCCAGCAGCTTTCTAGCGGAGAGCTTGGGTGGGACCCAGTACTTC
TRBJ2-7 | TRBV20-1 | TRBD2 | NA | CSARDLLAGTSYEQYF | TGCAGTGCTAGAGATTTACTAGCGGGGACCTCCTACGAGCAGTACTTC
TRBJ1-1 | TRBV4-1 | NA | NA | CASSQVGGEEAFF | TGCGCCAGCAGCCAAGTGGGGGGCGAGGAAGCTTTCTTT
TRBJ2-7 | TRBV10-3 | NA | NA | CAISESRTATAYF | TGTGCCATCAGTGAGTCTCGGACGGCGACGGCGTACTTC
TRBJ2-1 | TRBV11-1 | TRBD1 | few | CASSFRTGFNEQFF | TGTGCCAGCAGCTTCCGGACAGGGTTCAATGAGCAGTTCTTC
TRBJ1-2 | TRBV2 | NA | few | CASRPRLWGARYGYTF | TGTGCCAGCAGACCCCGCTTATGGGGCGCTCGTTATGGCTACACCTTC
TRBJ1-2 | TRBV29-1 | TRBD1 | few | CSVGFEGAAYGYTF | TGCAGCGTTGGGTTTGAGGGGGCTGCCTATGGCTACACCTTC
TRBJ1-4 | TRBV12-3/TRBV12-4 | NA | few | CASSFGGWLFF | TGTGCCAGCAGTTTCGGGGGCTGGCTGTTTTTT
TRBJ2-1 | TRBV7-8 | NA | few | CASSFNRNEQFF | TGTGCCAGCAGCTTTAACCGAAATGAGCAGTTCTTC
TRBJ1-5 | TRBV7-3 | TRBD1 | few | CASSLRQGAEWKQPQHF | TGTGCCAGCAGCTTAAGGCAGGGGGCCGAGTGGAAGCAGCCCCAGCATTTT
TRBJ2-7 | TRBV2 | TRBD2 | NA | CASRGSFLAGGTYEQYF | TGTGCCAGCAGGGGTTCGTTTCTAGCGGGGGGGACCTACGAGCAGTACTTC
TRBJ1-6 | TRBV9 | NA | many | CASSVDGSNSPLHF | TGTGCCAGCAGCGTAGACGGCTCTAATTCACCCCTCCACTTT
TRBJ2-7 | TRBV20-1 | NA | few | CSARGSQGAGYEQYF | TGCAGTGCTCGGGGGTCACAGGGTGCTGGCTACGAGCAGTACTTC
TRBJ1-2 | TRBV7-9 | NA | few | CASSSRQAYGYTF | TGTGCCAGCAGCTCCAGACAGGCCTATGGCTACACCTTC
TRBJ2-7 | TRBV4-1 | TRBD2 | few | CASSQSGGASYEQYF | TGCGCCAGCAGCCAGAGCGGGGGGGCCTCCTACGAGCAGTACTTC
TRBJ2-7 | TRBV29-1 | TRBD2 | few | CSVEGLAGVDEQYF | TGCAGCGTTGAGGGTCTAGCGGGGGTCGACGAGCAGTACTTC
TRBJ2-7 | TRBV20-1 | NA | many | CSATEPYGQGYEQYF | TGCAGTGCTACGGAGCCCTATGGGCAGGGGTACGAGCAGTACTTC
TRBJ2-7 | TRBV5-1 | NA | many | CASGRDGYEQYF | TGCGCCAGCGGAAGGGATGGGTACGAGCAGTACTTC
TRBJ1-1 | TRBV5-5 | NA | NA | CASSWVAGVEAFF | TGTGCCAGCAGCTGGGTTGCTGGGGTTGAAGCTTTCTTT
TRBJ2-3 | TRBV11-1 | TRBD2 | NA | CASSPRTSGYTDTQYF | TGTGCCAGCAGCCCTCGGACTAGCGGCTACACAGATACGCAGTATTTT
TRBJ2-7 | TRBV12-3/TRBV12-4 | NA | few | CASSRRGVVSDEQYF | TGTGCCAGCAGTCGGAGGGGGGTGGTATCGGACGAGCAGTACTTC
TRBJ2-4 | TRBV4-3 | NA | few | CASSQAILAKNIQYF | TGCGCCAGCAGCCAAGCGATTTTAGCCAAAAACATTCAGTACTTC
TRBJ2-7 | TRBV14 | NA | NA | CASSPGYYEQYF | TGTGCCAGCAGTCCAGGATACTACGAGCAGTACTTC
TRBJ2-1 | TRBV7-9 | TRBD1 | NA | CASSPRQGFSSYNEQFF | TGTGCCAGCAGCCCAAGACAGGGGTTCAGCTCCTACAATGAGCAGTTCTTC
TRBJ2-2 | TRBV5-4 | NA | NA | CASSLPTGGTTGELFF | TGTGCCAGCAGCTTGCCTACGGGCGGGACGACCGGGGAGCTGTTTTTT
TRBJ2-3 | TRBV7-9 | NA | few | CASSLAVWEREDTQYF | TGTGCCAGCAGCTTAGCGGTGTGGGAGAGGGAAGATACGCAGTATTTT
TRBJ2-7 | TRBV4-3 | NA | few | CASSQSPVLGASYEQYF | TGCGCCAGCAGCCAAAGTCCGGTTCTGGGGGCTAGCTACGAGCAGTACTTC
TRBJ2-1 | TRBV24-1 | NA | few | CATSDFEQRNNEQFF | TGTGCCACCAGTGATTTCGAACAGAGGAACAATGAGCAGTTCTTC
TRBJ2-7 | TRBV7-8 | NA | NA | CASTERAANSYEQYF | TGTGCCAGCACTGAACGGGCGGCTAACTCCTACGAGCAGTACTTC
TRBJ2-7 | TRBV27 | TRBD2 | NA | CASSPPRKSASGSYEQYF | TGTGCCAGCAGTCCCCCTCGCAAGAGCGCTAGCGGGAGCTACGAGCAGTACTTC
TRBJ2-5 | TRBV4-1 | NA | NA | CASSQVWGETQYF | TGCGCCAGCAGCCAAGTTTGGGGAGAGACCCAGTACTTC
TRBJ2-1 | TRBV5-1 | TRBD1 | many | CASSLGTGLSYNEQFF | TGCGCCAGCAGCTTGGGGACAGGACTTTCCTACAATGAGCAGTTCTTC
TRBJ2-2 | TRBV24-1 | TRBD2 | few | CATSDLASGGPNTGELFF | TGTGCCACCAGTGATTTGGCTAGCGGGGGCCCGAACACCGGGGAGCTGTTTTTT
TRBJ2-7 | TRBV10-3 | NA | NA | CAISESSGGGYEQYF | TGTGCCATCAGTGAGTCATCAGGAGGGGGCTACGAGCAGTACTTC
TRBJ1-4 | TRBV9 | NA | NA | CASSVGVATNEKLFF | TGTGCCAGCAGCGTCGGGGTTGCAACTAATGAAAAACTGTTTTTT
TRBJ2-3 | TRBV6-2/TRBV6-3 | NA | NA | CANLFPYTDTQYF | TGTGCCAACCTTTTCCCTTATACAGATACGCAGTATTTT
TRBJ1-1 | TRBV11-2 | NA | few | CASNQILGRTEAFF | TGTGCCAGCAACCAAATTTTGGGGCGGACTGAAGCTTTCTTT
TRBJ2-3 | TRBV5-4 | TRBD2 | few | CASSPALAGGTDTQYF | TGTGCCAGCAGCCCAGCACTAGCGGGGGGCACAGATACGCAGTATTTT
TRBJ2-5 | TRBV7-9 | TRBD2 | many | CASRSGGAEETQYF | TGTGCCAGCAGGAGCGGGGGGGCGGAAGAGACCCAGTACTTC
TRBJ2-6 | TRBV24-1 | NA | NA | CATSEVVRGANVLTF | TGTGCCACCAGTGAGGTGGTGCGTGGGGCCAACGTCCTGACTTTC